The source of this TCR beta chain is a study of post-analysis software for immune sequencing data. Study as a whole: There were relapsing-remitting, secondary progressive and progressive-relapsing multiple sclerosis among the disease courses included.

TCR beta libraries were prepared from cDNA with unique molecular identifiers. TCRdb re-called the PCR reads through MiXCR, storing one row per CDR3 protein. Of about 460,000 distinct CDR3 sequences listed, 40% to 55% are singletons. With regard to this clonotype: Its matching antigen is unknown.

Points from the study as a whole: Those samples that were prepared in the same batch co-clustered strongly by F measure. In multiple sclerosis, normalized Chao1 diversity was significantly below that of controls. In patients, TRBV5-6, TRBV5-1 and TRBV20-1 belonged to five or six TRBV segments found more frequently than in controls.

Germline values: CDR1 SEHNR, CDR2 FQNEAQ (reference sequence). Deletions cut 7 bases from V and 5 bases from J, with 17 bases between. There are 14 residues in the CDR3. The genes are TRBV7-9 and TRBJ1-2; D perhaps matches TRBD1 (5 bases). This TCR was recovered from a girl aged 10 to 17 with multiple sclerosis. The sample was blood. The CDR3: CASILGRGPYGYTF. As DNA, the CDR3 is TGTGCCAGCATTCTAGGGAGGGGCCCGTATGGCTACACCTTC.